The T cell receptor (beta chain) under discussion was sequenced for a study of PD-1 blockade in mismatch repair-deficient tumors. Study-level information: Patients had approximately 12 mismatch repair-deficient cancer types, all previously treated and progressing.

The time point denotes: identical roughly 10-day culture without peptide (control). An identically run culture lacking peptide was the fold-change baseline. General study findings and limits: Tumor-resident clones, often undetectable pretreatment in blood, expanded then contracted after pembrolizumab. Roughly 150 unique blood TCRs came from expansion to three of seven peptides.

Measured with immunoSEQ multiplex PCR; TCRdb has only the in-frame clones, and not every one. The profile shows roughly 14,000 clones, 65% to 90% of them singletons. This clone was seen only a few times. Its target is not known. The source material was cells cultured in vitro, sampled from a patient treated with pembrolizumab. This clonotype was obtained from an adult with mismatch repair-deficient cancer.

The CDR3 sequence: CASTQQLNQPQHF. The CDR3 DNA is TGTGCCAGCACGCAACAGCTCAATCAGCCCCAGCATTTT. V is TRBV2 and J is TRBJ1-5, with D uncertain. Germline assignment: CDR1 SNHLY and CDR2 FYNNEI. CDR3 length: 13 residues. V lost 7 bases to trimming and J lost 3 bases, with 10 bases between them.